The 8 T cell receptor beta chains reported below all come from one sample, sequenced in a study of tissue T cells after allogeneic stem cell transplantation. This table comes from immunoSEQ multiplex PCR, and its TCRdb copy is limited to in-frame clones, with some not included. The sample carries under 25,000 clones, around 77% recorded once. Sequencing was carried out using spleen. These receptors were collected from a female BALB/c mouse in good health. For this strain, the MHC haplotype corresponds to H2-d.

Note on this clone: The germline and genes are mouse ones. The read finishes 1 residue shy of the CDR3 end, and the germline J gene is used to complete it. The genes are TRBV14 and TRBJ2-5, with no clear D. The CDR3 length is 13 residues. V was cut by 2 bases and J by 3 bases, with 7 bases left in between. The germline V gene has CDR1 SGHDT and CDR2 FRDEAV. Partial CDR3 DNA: TGTGCCAGCAGTTTTCAGGAACAAGACACCCAGTAC. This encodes CASSFQEQDTQY. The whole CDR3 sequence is CASSFQEQDTQYF.

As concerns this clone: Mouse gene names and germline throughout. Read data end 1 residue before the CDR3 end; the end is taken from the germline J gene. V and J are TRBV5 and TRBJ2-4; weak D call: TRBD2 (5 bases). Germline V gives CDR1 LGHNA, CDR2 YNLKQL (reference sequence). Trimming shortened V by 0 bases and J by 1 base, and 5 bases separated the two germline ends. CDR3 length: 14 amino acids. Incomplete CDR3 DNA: TGTGCCAGCAGCCAAGAACTGGGTCAAAACACCTTGTAC. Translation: CASSQELGQNTLY. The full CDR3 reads CASSQELGQNTLYF.

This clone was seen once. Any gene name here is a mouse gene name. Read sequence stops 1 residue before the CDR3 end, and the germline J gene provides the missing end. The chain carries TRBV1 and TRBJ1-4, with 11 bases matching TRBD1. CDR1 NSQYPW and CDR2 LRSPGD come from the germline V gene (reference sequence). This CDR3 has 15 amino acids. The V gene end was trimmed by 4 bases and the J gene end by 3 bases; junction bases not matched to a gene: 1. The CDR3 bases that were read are TGCACCTGCAGTGAGGGACAGGGGGCCAACGAAAGATTATTT. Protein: CTCSEGQGANERLF. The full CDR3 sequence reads CTCSEGQGANERLFF.

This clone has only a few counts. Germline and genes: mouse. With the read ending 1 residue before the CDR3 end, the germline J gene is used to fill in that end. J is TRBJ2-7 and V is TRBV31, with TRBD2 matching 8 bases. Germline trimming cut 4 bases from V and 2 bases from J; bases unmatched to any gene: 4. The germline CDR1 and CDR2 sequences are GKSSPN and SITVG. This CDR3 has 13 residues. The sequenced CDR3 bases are TGTGCCTGGAAGACTGGGGCCCCCTATGAACAGTAC. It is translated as CAWKTGAPYEQY. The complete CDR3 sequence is CAWKTGAPYEQYF.

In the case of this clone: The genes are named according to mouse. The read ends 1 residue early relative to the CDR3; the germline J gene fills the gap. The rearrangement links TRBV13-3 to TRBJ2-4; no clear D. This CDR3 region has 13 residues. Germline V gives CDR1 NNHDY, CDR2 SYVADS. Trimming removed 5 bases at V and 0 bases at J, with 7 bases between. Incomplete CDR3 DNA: TGTGCCAGCAGACAGAGTAGTCAAAACACCTTGTAC. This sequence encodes CASRQSSQNTLY. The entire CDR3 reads CASRQSSQNTLYF.

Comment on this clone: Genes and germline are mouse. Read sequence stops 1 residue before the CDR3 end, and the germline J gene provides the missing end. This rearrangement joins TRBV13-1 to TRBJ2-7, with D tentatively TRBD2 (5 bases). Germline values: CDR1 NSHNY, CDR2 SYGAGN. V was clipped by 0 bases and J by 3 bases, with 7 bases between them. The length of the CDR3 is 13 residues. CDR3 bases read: TGTGCCAGCAGTGATGCTGGGAACTATGAACAGTAC. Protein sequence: CASSDAGNYEQY. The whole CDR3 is CASSDAGNYEQYF.

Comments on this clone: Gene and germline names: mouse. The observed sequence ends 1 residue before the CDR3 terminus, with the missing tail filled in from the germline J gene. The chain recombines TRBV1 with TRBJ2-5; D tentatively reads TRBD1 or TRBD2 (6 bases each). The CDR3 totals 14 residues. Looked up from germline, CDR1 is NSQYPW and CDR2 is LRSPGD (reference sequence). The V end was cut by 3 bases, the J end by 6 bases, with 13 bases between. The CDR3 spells CTCSAPGGGDTQYF. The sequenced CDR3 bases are TGCACCTGCAGTGCGCCCGGGGGCGGGGACACCCAGTAC. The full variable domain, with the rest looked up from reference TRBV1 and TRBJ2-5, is VTLLEQNPRWRLVPRGQAVNLRCILKNSQYPWMSWYQQDLQKQLQWLFTLRSPGDKEVKSLPGADYLATRVTDTELRLQVANMSQGRTLYCTCSAPGGGDTQYFGPGTRLLVL.

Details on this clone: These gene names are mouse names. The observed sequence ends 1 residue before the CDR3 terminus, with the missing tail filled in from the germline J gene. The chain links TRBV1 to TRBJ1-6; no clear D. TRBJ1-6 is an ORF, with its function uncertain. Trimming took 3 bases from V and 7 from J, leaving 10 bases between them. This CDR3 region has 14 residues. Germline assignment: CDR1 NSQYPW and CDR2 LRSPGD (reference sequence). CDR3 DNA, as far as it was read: TGCACCTGCAGTGCTAGGGCGGAGAATTCGCCCCTCTAC. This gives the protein CTCSARAENSPLY. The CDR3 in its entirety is CTCSARAENSPLYF.